Presented here are 32 T cell receptor beta chains from one specimen sequenced in a study of blood T cell repertoires in COVID-19. Here immunoSEQ multiplex PCR was the method, and the copy in TCRdb shows in-frame clones only, minus some. The table lists over 200,000 clones, 70% to 85% of them singletons. Sample: peripheral blood. These receptors all stem from a woman of 80 years or more with acute or convalescent COVID-19.

This clone was recorded once. The CDR3 reads CASSEARGNEQFF. The CDR3 nucleotides read TGTGCCAGCAGTGAAGCGCGGGGGAATGAGCAGTTCTTC. J is TRBJ2-1 and V is TRBV6-1, with 7 positions matching TRBD2. CDR1 is MNHNS and CDR2 is SASEGT in the germline V gene. The V and J ends lost 0 bases and 7 bases, in that order; junction bases with no gene match: 0. The CDR3 consists of 13 residues.

This chain links TRBV30 with TRBJ1-5; 7 nucleotides line up with TRBD1. Per the germline V gene, CDR1 is GTSNPN and CDR2 is SVGIG (reference sequence). V lost 4 bases and J lost 3; bases outside the gene matches: 9. This CDR3 has 15 amino acids. CDR3 amino acids: CAWTRTGPVNQPQHF. The CDR3 nucleotides read TGTGCCTGGACCCGGACAGGCCCCGTCAATCAGCCCCAGCATTTT.

The table lists this clone with a few counts. This CDR3 is CASSIRGQWSYEQYF. DNA for the CDR3: TGTGCCAGTAGTATCCGCGGACAGTGGAGCTACGAGCAGTACTTC. J is TRBJ2-7 and V is TRBV19, with a weak D call TRBD1 (6 bases). Germline V gene sequence: CDR1 LNHDA, CDR2 SQIVND (reference sequence). The germline V and J ends were trimmed by 3 bases and 3 bases, with 15 bases remaining between them. The CDR3 extends over 15 amino acids.

The chain is built from TRBV6-5 and TRBJ2-7, with 7 nucleotides matching TRBD2. This CDR3 contains 15 residues. In germline, CDR1 is MNHEY, CDR2 SVGAGI. Trimming removed 1 base from V and 5 bases from J; junction bases left unmatched: 8. The CDR3 protein is CASSYLGLDRNEQYF. The CDR3 DNA is TGTGCCAGCAGTTACTTAGGACTAGATCGTAACGAGCAGTACTTC.

The chain uses TRBV11-2 and TRBJ1-2; D uncertain. The CDR3 has 14 amino acids. Per the germline V gene, CDR1 is SGHAT and CDR2 is FQNNGV. The V end lost 0 bases, the J end lost 2 bases, and 7 bases lay between the germline ends. CDR3 DNA sequence: TGTGCCAGCAGCTTAGAAACGGGGAACTATGGCTACACCTTC. Its translation is CASSLETGNYGYTF.

This clone was seen only a few times. The chain employs TRBV7-8 and TRBJ1-6; tentatively, D is TRBD1 (5 bases). Between the trimmed V and J ends, which lost 4 bases and 1 base, there was a span of 17 bases. Germline V gene data show CDR1 as SGHVS and CDR2 as FQNEAQ. The CDR3 has 18 residues. CDR3 residues: CASSSFWGGSSYNSPLHF. The CDR3 nucleotides are TGTGCCAGCAGCTCGTTTTGGGGGGGTAGTTCCTATAATTCACCCCTCCACTTT.

V gene TRBV2 combines with J gene TRBJ1-4; D remains unclear. Per germline, CDR1 SNHLY and CDR2 FYNNEI. The germline V and J ends were trimmed by 4 bases and 5 bases, with 11 bases remaining between them. This CDR3 region has 14 residues. In DNA form, the CDR3 reads TGTGCCAGCAGTGCCCCATACCGGAATGAAAAACTGTTTTTT. Residues: CASSAPYRNEKLFF. The full variable domain, its missing parts supplied by reference TRBV2 and TRBJ1-4, is EPEVTQTPSHQVTQMGQEVILRCVPISNHLYFYWYRQILGQKVEFLVSFYNNEISEKSEIFDDQFSVERPDGSNFTLKIRSTKLEDSAMYFCASSAPYRNEKLFFGSGTQLSVL.

The table lists this clone with a few counts. The J gene is TRBJ1-2, the V gene TRBV4-1; D possibly corresponds to TRBD1 (6 bases). The germline V and J ends were trimmed by 4 bases and 7 bases, with 16 bases remaining between them. Germline assignment: CDR1 MGHRA and CDR2 YSYEKL. CDR3 size: 14 residues. DNA of the CDR3: TGCGCCAGCAGCCCGCTTACAGGGCGAACTGGCTACACCTTC. This gives the protein CASSPLTGRTGYTF.

This clone was seen only a few times. The V gene is TRBV5-6, the J gene TRBJ2-2, with TRBD2 matching over 10 bases. CDR1 is SGHDT, CDR2 YYEEEE, per germline. Germline trimming cut 1 base from V and 5 bases from J; bases unmatched to any gene: 11. The CDR3 sequence is 18 residues long. CDR3 nucleotide sequence: TGTGCCAGCAGCTTGCAAGGAAGGCTAGCGGGGGTAACCGGGGAGCTGTTTTTT. Translating gives CASSLQGRLAGVTGELFF.

The chain has TRBV11-1 and TRBJ2-1; D is ambiguous. Per the germline V gene, CDR1 is SGHAT and CDR2 is FQDESV (reference sequence). The CDR3 totals 13 residues. The V end was cut by 5 bases, the J end by 9 bases, with 14 bases between. The CDR3 DNA follows: TGTGCCAGCAGCCTGTCTCGGAGAGGTGAGCAGTTCTTC. Its translation: CASSLSRRGEQFF.

V is TRBV4-1 and J is TRBJ1-4; 8 nucleotides agree with TRBD1. There are 14 residues in the CDR3. Losses at the gene ends were 4 bases for V and 4 bases for J; bases not matched to a gene: 2. Germline CDR1 and CDR2: MGHRA and YSYEKL. CDR3 nucleotide sequence: TGCGCCAGCAGCCGGACAGGGAATAATGAAAAACTGTTTTTT. Protein: CASSRTGNNEKLFF.

The CDR3 sequence: CASSLGMGQTEAFF. The DNA for the CDR3 is TGTGCCAGCAGCTTAGGCATGGGGCAAACTGAAGCTTTCTTT. J is TRBJ1-1 and V is TRBV13; possible D gene TRBD1, 5 bases. V was shortened by 0 bases and J by 5 bases, with 10 bases between the two germline ends. Germline CDR1 PRHDT, CDR2 FYEKMQ (reference sequence). There are 14 residues in the CDR3.

This clone was seen repeatedly, ten times or more. The genes are TRBV5-4 and TRBJ2-3; D not certain. Germline V gene lookup returns CDR1 SGHNT and CDR2 YYREEE (reference sequence). CDR3 length equals 13 residues. The V end lost 0 bases, the J end lost 6 bases, and 8 bases lay between the germline ends. The DNA of the CDR3 is TGTGCCAGCAGCTTGGATCTATGGGATACGCAGTATTTT. Residues: CASSLDLWDTQYF.

The chain links TRBV4-3 to TRBJ2-7; 11 nucleotides line up with TRBD2. Germline V gene data show CDR1 as LGHNA and CDR2 as YSLEER. Losses at the gene ends were 5 bases for V and 0 bases for J; bases not matched to a gene: 3. This CDR3 spans 15 amino acids. For the CDR3, the DNA is TGCGCCAGCAGCTCGACTAGCGGGGCCTCCTACGAGCAGTACTTC. This sequence encodes CASSSTSGASYEQYF.

This CDR3 reads CASSMRGGLQETQYF. CDR3 DNA: TGTGCCAGTAGTATGAGGGGAGGCCTCCAAGAGACCCAGTACTTC. The gene calls are TRBV19 and TRBJ2-5; possibly TRBD2 for D (6 bases). Germline V gene lookup returns CDR1 LNHDA and CDR2 SQIVND (reference sequence). V was cut by 3 bases and J by 1 base, with 12 bases left in between. The CDR3 runs to 15 residues.

The chain links TRBV7-6 to TRBJ2-1, with D unresolved. Germline CDR1 reads SGHVS; CDR2 reads FNYEAQ. The V and J ends lost 1 base and 2 bases respectively, with 3 bases between them. CDR3 length: 13 amino acids. CDR3 sequence: CASSLGAYNEQFF. CDR3 coding DNA: TGTGCCAGCAGCTTAGGCGCCTACAATGAGCAGTTCTTC. Based on the CDR3 plus reference TRBV7-6 and TRBJ2-1, the full variable domain is GAGVSQSPRYKVTKRGQDVALRCDPISGHVSLYWYRQALGQGPEFLTYFNYEAQQDKSGLPNDRFSAERPEGSISTLTIQRTEQRDSAMYRCASSLGAYNEQFFGPGTRLTVL.

The V and J genes are TRBV6-1 and TRBJ2-1, with D possibly TRBD1 on 5 matching bases. The V and J ends lost 6 bases and 4 bases respectively, with 7 bases between them. The germline gives CDR1 MNHNS, CDR2 SASEGT. The CDR3 runs to 12 residues. CDR3 protein: CASSRQYNEQFF. The CDR3 nucleotides read TGTGCCAGCAGCCGACAGTACAATGAGCAGTTCTTC.

The chain recombines TRBV11-2 with TRBJ1-1, with D maybe TRBD1 (6 bases). Germline V CDR1 and CDR2: SGHAT, FQNNGV. The CDR3 runs to 15 residues. V lost 5 bases and J 0 bases, leaving 13 bases between the germline ends. This CDR3 reads CASSRLDSMNTEAFF. CDR3 bases: TGTGCCAGCAGCAGACTGGACAGCATGAACACTGAAGCTTTCTTT.

The chain uses TRBV2 and TRBJ2-2; 8 bases are a match to TRBD1. Germline loops: CDR1 SNHLY, CDR2 FYNNEI. The CDR3 sequence is 15 residues long. V lost 6 bases, J lost 4 bases, and 7 bases stayed unmatched. The CDR3 sequence: CASRPGQVFTGELFF. As DNA, the CDR3 is TGTGCCAGCAGGCCGGGACAGGTCTTCACCGGGGAGCTGTTTTTT.

Note on this clone: At the DNA level, this CDR3 is encoded by other sequences in the same sample as well. This CDR3 reads CASSYRGGDGYTF. The CDR3 DNA sequence: TGTGCCAGCAGTTACCGGGGGGGCGATGGCTACACCTTC. The V gene is TRBV6-2 or TRBV6-3, the J gene TRBJ1-2; possibly TRBD1 for D (6 bases). V lost 2 bases and J 6 bases, leaving 10 bases between the germline ends. CDR3 length: 13 amino acids. CDR1 MNHEY and CDR2 SVGEGT come from the germline V gene.

The gene calls are TRBV7-2 and TRBJ2-5, with 8 bases lining up with TRBD1. V shed 4 bases and J 0 bases; nucleotides not matched to a gene: 4. Germline V gene data show CDR1 as SGHTA and CDR2 as FQGNSA. CDR3 length equals 15 residues. Here the CDR3 DNA reads TGTGCCAGCAGCTCGTGGACAGGGAACCAAGAGACCCAGTACTTC. This sequence encodes CASSSWTGNQETQYF.

The chain links TRBV6-2 or TRBV6-3 to TRBJ2-2, with a weak D call TRBD2 (5 bases). Germline V gene lookup returns CDR1 MNHEY and CDR2 SVGEGT. The V and J ends lost 0 bases and 2 bases respectively, with 13 bases between them. The CDR3 consists of 17 residues. The CDR3 reads CASSYSEVLQNTGELFF. The CDR3, as DNA: TGTGCCAGCAGTTACTCGGAGGTCCTTCAAAACACCGGGGAGCTGTTTTTT.

This clone occurred a few times. The CDR3 region is CASSYSNPTYGYTF. The CDR3, as DNA: TGTGCCAGCAGTTACTCGAACCCTACTTATGGCTACACCTTC. The chain joins TRBV6-2 or TRBV6-3 to TRBJ1-2; D gene unclear. V was clipped by 0 bases and J by 5 bases, with 10 bases between them. This CDR3 has 14 residues. Germline values: CDR1 MNHEY, CDR2 SVGEGT.

The chain has TRBV20-1 and TRBJ2-1, with a possible D match to TRBD2 (7 bases). The germline V gene has CDR1 DFQATT and CDR2 SNEGSKA (reference sequence). Trimming stripped 3 bases from V and 5 bases from J, with 14 bases between. The CDR3 runs 14 residues. The CDR3, as DNA: TGCAGTGCTAGTGGGGGGGGGCCCAACAATGAGCAGTTCTTC. This translates into CSASGGGPNNEQFF.

The chain joins TRBV7-2 to TRBJ1-3; possible D gene TRBD1, 5 bases. Germline V gives CDR1 SGHTA, CDR2 FQGNSA. The CDR3 length is 14 residues. V was shortened by 5 bases and J by 4 bases, with 12 bases between the two germline ends. The CDR3 is CASSPNGGGNTIYF. In DNA form, the CDR3 reads TGTGCCAGCAGCCCAAACGGGGGGGGAAACACCATATATTTT.

The CDR3 sequence: CASSLTTGNYGYTF. The CDR3 coding sequence is TGTGCCAGCAGTTTAACGACTGGGAACTATGGCTACACCTTC. J is TRBJ1-2 and V is TRBV28; D not resolved. Trimming stripped 2 bases from V and 2 bases from J, with 9 bases between. Germline assignment: CDR1 MDHEN and CDR2 SYDVKM. The CDR3 has 14 residues.

The chain combines TRBV7-2 with TRBJ2-3; 8 bases fit TRBD2. The trim removed 1 base at V and 8 bases at J, leaving 11 bases unmatched. The CDR3 is made up of 16 amino acids. The V gene's germline CDR1 is SGHTA and CDR2 FQGNSA. The CDR3 sequence: CASSLVGGGLAPTQYF. In DNA, the CDR3 is TGTGCCAGCAGCTTAGTCGGCGGGGGGCTGGCTCCTACGCAGTATTTT.

The J gene is TRBJ1-2, the V gene TRBV2; 9 bases are a match to TRBD1. Germline V CDR1 and CDR2: SNHLY, FYNNEI. This CDR3 contains 14 residues. The junction had 5 bases not matched to a gene; V was cut back by 6 bases and J by 3 bases. The CDR3 DNA reads as TGTGCCAGCAGACCGGGACAGGGAGACTATGGCTACACCTTC. It specifies CASRPGQGDYGYTF.

The chain uses TRBV7-9 and TRBJ2-3, with a weak D call TRBD2 (5 bases). Between the trimmed V and J ends, which lost 5 bases and 4 bases, there was a span of 13 bases. The CDR3 covers 14 residues. Germline V lookup: CDR1 SEHNR, CDR2 FQNEAQ (reference sequence). In nucleotides, the CDR3 is TGTGCCAGCAGCCCCCGGGGTGTCGCAGATACGCAGTATTTT. Translating gives CASSPRGVADTQYF. Together with reference TRBV7-9 and TRBJ2-3, the CDR3 gives the full variable domain: DTGVSQNPRHKITKRGQNVTFRCDPISEHNRLYWYRQTLGQGPEFLTYFQNEAQLEKSRLLSDRFSAERPKGSFSTLEIQRTEQGDSAMYLCASSPRGVADTQYFGPGTRLTVL.

The chain uses TRBV20-1 and TRBJ1-3; possibly TRBD1 for D (5 bases). Trimming removed 3 bases from V and 3 bases from J, with 15 bases in between. The CDR3 extends over 15 amino acids. CDR1 and CDR2 from the germline V gene are DFQATT and SNEGSKA (reference sequence). CDR3 DNA: TGCAGTGCTAGTCGGCAGGGCAGCTTTGGAAACACCATATATTTT. It is translated as CSASRQGSFGNTIYF.

The rearrangement joins TRBV3-1 (or the pseudogene TRBV3-2) to TRBJ1-2; 9 nucleotides line up with TRBD1. This CDR3 region has 13 residues. The V and J ends lost 8 bases and 6 bases, in that order; junction bases with no gene match: 7. Germline values: CDR1 LGHDT, CDR2 YNNKEL (reference sequence). CDR3 coding DNA: TGTGCCAGCGGCCGACAGGGGGGAGATGGCTACACCTTC. Translating gives CASGRQGGDGYTF.

The genes are TRBV19 and TRBJ1-1; the D gene is possibly TRBD1 (6 bases). Trimming took off 7 bases at V and 6 bases at J, with 24 bases between the two ends. CDR3 size: 16 residues. Germline V lookup: CDR1 LNHDA, CDR2 SQIVND (reference sequence). The CDR3 sequence: CASISLSTTGRAEAFF. The CDR3 coding sequence is TGTGCCAGTATATCTCTTTCCACAACAGGGAGAGCTGAAGCTTTCTTT.